The rows below give T cell receptor beta chains drawn from one sample of a study of graft-versus-host responses after intestinal transplantation. Sequenced by immunoSEQ multiplex PCR; TCRdb stores in-frame clones only, minus some. The sample includes around 64,000 clones, roughly 93% seen only once; the top ten take around 0.38%. For these TCRs, the target antigens are not known. The sequences come from unstimulated CD4+ T cells sorted from spleen or lymph node cells, collected before transplant. The receptors were sampled from a human donor who was the organ donor for an intestinal transplant. CDR3s include the opening cysteine and the closing phenylalanine or tryptophan. Fields, in order: D gene, V gene, J gene, clone size, CDR3 protein, CDR3 DNA. D genes are given only for firm matches. Clone sizes are given selectively: once, few, many, or a class where the clone is expanded.

d_call: -
v_call: TRBV7-3
j_call: TRBJ2-1
clone_size: -
cdr3_aa: CASSLSSYNEQFF
cdr3_nt: TGTGCCAGCAGCTTAAGCTCTTACAATGAGCAGTTCTTC

d_call: TRBD1
v_call: TRBV14
j_call: TRBJ1-2
clone_size: -
cdr3_aa: CASSPHVTGTDNYGYTF
cdr3_nt: TGTGCCAGCAGCCCACACGTCACCGGGACAGATAACTATGGCTACACCTTC

d_call: -
v_call: TRBV11-3
j_call: TRBJ2-1
clone_size: once
cdr3_aa: CASSLGGVNFEQFF
cdr3_nt: TGTGCCAGCAGCTTAGGAGGGGTCAACTTCGAGCAGTTCTTC

d_call: -
v_call: TRBV4-3
j_call: TRBJ1-5
clone_size: -
cdr3_aa: CASSQDAAGNQPQHF
cdr3_nt: TGCGCCAGCAGCCAAGACGCGGCGGGCAATCAGCCCCAGCATTTT

d_call: -
v_call: TRBV6-1
j_call: TRBJ2-5
clone_size: -
cdr3_aa: CASSGRSEETQYF
cdr3_nt: TGTGCCAGCAGTGGCCGGTCAGAAGAGACCCAGTACTTC

d_call: -
v_call: TRBV9
j_call: TRBJ1-6
clone_size: once
cdr3_aa: CASSQGSNSPLHF
cdr3_nt: TGTGCCAGCAGCCAGGGGAGTAATTCACCCCTCCACTTT

d_call: -
v_call: TRBV30
j_call: TRBJ1-2
clone_size: -
cdr3_aa: CAWSVRANYGYTF
cdr3_nt: TGTGCCTGGAGTGTCCGGGCGAACTATGGCTACACCTTC

d_call: -
v_call: TRBV10-3
j_call: TRBJ2-7
clone_size: -
cdr3_aa: CAIRPRGQFGDTGEQYF
cdr3_nt: TGTGCCATCAGGCCAAGAGGGCAGTTTGGGGATACCGGCGAGCAGTACTTC

d_call: -
v_call: TRBV5-4
j_call: TRBJ2-3
clone_size: -
cdr3_aa: CASSLAGRGPTDTQYF
cdr3_nt: TGTGCCAGCAGCTTAGCGGGCAGGGGCCCCACAGATACGCAGTATTTT

d_call: -
v_call: TRBV30
j_call: TRBJ1-2
clone_size: -
cdr3_aa: CAWKGLTLNGYTF
cdr3_nt: TGTGCCTGGAAAGGCCTCACCCTTAATGGCTACACCTTC

d_call: TRBD2
v_call: TRBV4-1
j_call: TRBJ2-2
clone_size: -
cdr3_aa: CASSQEGGGYNTGELFF
cdr3_nt: TGCGCCAGCAGCCAAGAGGGGGGAGGGTATAACACCGGGGAGCTGTTTTTT

d_call: -
v_call: TRBV4-1
j_call: TRBJ1-2
clone_size: -
cdr3_aa: CASSQEGFYGYTF
cdr3_nt: TGCGCCAGCAGCCAAGAGGGGTTCTATGGCTACACCTTC

d_call: TRBD1
v_call: TRBV4-2
j_call: TRBJ1-1
clone_size: -
cdr3_aa: CASSQNYRQGLNTEAFF
cdr3_nt: TGTGCCAGCAGCCAAAATTACAGACAGGGACTGAACACTGAAGCTTTCTTT

d_call: -
v_call: TRBV7-2
j_call: TRBJ2-7
clone_size: once
cdr3_aa: CASSFVLTVQYF
cdr3_nt: TGTGCCAGCAGCTTTGTTTTGACGGTTCAGTACTTC

d_call: -
v_call: TRBV5-4
j_call: TRBJ2-5
clone_size: -
cdr3_aa: CASSLPSHQEAQYF
cdr3_nt: TGTGCCAGCAGCCTCCCCAGCCACCAAGAGGCCCAGTACTTC

d_call: TRBD1
v_call: TRBV7-9
j_call: TRBJ2-3
clone_size: few
cdr3_aa: CASSLVQGADTQYF
cdr3_nt: TGTGCCAGCAGCTTAGTACAGGGGGCAGATACGCAGTATTTT

d_call: -
v_call: TRBV10-3
j_call: TRBJ1-3
clone_size: -
cdr3_aa: CAISAHRDNYSGNTIYF
cdr3_nt: TGTGCCATCAGTGCCCACCGGGACAACTACTCTGGAAACACCATATATTTT

d_call: -
v_call: TRBV4-3
j_call: TRBJ2-7
clone_size: -
cdr3_aa: CASSQDTSGRQYF
cdr3_nt: TGCGCCAGCAGCCAAGATACGTCAGGCCGGCAGTACTTC

d_call: -
v_call: TRBV6-6
j_call: TRBJ1-1
clone_size: -
cdr3_aa: CASRIGRLNTEAFF
cdr3_nt: TGTGCCAGCAGGATTGGACGGCTGAACACTGAAGCTTTCTTT

d_call: TRBD2
v_call: TRBV7-2
j_call: TRBJ2-5
clone_size: -
cdr3_aa: CASSQGLAGSAETQYF
cdr3_nt: TGTGCCAGCAGCCAGGGACTAGCGGGGAGCGCAGAGACCCAGTACTTC

d_call: -
v_call: TRBV18
j_call: TRBJ1-2
clone_size: -
cdr3_aa: CASSPFGEARNYGYTF
cdr3_nt: TGTGCCAGCTCACCATTTGGCGAGGCCCGGAACTATGGCTACACCTTC

d_call: TRBD1
v_call: TRBV7-2
j_call: TRBJ1-6
clone_size: -
cdr3_aa: CASSLLGQGLPVRSPLHF
cdr3_nt: TGTGCCAGCAGCTTGTTGGGACAGGGCTTGCCGGTTAGGTCACCCCTCCACTTT

d_call: -
v_call: TRBV5-8
j_call: TRBJ2-1
clone_size: -
cdr3_aa: CASSLGPQGFF
cdr3_nt: TGTGCCAGCAGCTTGGGCCCTCAGGGGTTCTTC

d_call: TRBD1
v_call: TRBV11-2
j_call: TRBJ1-1
clone_size: once
cdr3_aa: CASTPPGTGIPATEAFF
cdr3_nt: TGTGCCAGCACCCCACCCGGGACAGGGATTCCGGCCACTGAAGCTTTCTTT

d_call: -
v_call: TRBV6-6
j_call: TRBJ2-3
clone_size: -
cdr3_aa: CASSYGPWRDTQYF
cdr3_nt: TGTGCCAGCAGTTACGGTCCCTGGAGGGATACGCAGTATTTT

d_call: -
v_call: TRBV7-2
j_call: TRBJ2-7
clone_size: -
cdr3_aa: CASKGSNSYEQYF
cdr3_nt: TGTGCCAGCAAGGGGTCTAATTCCTACGAGCAGTACTTC

d_call: -
v_call: TRBV4-1
j_call: TRBJ1-3
clone_size: once
cdr3_aa: CASSQTGREGRADTIYF
cdr3_nt: TGCGCCAGCAGCCAAACGGGAAGGGAGGGAAGGGCGGACACCATATATTTT

d_call: TRBD1
v_call: TRBV6-5
j_call: TRBJ1-1
clone_size: -
cdr3_aa: CASSPLGTEDTEAFF
cdr3_nt: TGTGCCAGCAGCCCACTCGGGACAGAGGACACTGAAGCTTTCTTT

d_call: -
v_call: TRBV7-8
j_call: TRBJ1-4
clone_size: once
cdr3_aa: CASRDSPNEKLFF
cdr3_nt: TGTGCCAGCAGAGACAGTCCTAATGAAAAACTGTTTTTT

d_call: TRBD2
v_call: TRBV7-2
j_call: TRBJ2-5
clone_size: -
cdr3_aa: CASSWDRAGFQETQYF
cdr3_nt: TGTGCCAGCAGCTGGGACCGAGCGGGGTTTCAAGAGACCCAGTACTTC

d_call: TRBD1
v_call: TRBV5-4
j_call: TRBJ1-2
clone_size: -
cdr3_aa: CASSLVPGQGIYGYTF
cdr3_nt: TGTGCCAGCAGCTTGGTTCCGGGACAGGGAATCTATGGCTACACCTTC

d_call: -
v_call: TRBV19
j_call: TRBJ1-5
clone_size: -
cdr3_aa: CASSTAKSNQPQHF
cdr3_nt: TGTGCCAGTAGTACCGCTAAAAGCAATCAGCCCCAGCATTTT

d_call: -
v_call: TRBV25-1
j_call: TRBJ2-3
clone_size: -
cdr3_aa: CASSGEEAKTDTQYF
cdr3_nt: TGTGCCAGCAGTGGGGAAGAAGCTAAGACAGATACGCAGTATTTT

d_call: TRBD2
v_call: TRBV7-6
j_call: TRBJ2-2
clone_size: -
cdr3_aa: CATIQSPSSGGAATGELFF
cdr3_nt: TGTGCCACCATTCAAAGCCCCTCTAGCGGGGGGGCCGCGACCGGGGAGCTGTTTTTT

d_call: -
v_call: TRBV19
j_call: TRBJ1-5
clone_size: -
cdr3_aa: CASRTGPRNQPQHF
cdr3_nt: TGTGCCAGTAGGACCGGGCCACGCAATCAGCCCCAGCATTTT